Described below is a single TCR beta chain sequence and its context. No antigen is known for it. This sample is drawn from a study of T cells in Graves' hyperthyroidism and ophthalmopathy. Study outcomes and limitations: Researchers found most expanded thyroid clonotypes above 0.001 in blood as well.

Stable Graves' hyperthyroidism meant no ophthalmopathy progression within 18 months. It was uncontrolled infection, other autoimmune disease, pregnancy or lactation that excluded patients. Regions amplified from RNA transcripts were the TCR beta CDR3 regions. RT-PCR in the first round (using the HTBI primer set) targeted the TCR CDR3. TCRdb reprocessed the multiplex PCR reads via MiXCR and lists one record per CDR3 protein. This table has just under 750,000 distinct CDR3 sequences, under 45% appearing once. Per the germline V gene, CDR1 is LNHDA and CDR2 is SQIVND (reference sequence). V was pared by 1 base and J by 7 bases, with 19 bases between. The CDR3 runs 16 residues.

The specimen was blood. The chain links TRBV19 to TRBJ1-2; a possible D gene is TRBD1 (5 bases). This clonotype originated in a woman between 40 and 55 years old with Graves' hyperthyroidism. The CDR3 loop is CASSIVRPSGSRGYTF. DNA of the CDR3: TGTGCCAGTAGTATAGTCCGACCCTCAGGGTCCCGTGGCTACACCTTC.